One T cell receptor (beta chain) is described in this entry. The antigen is unknown. This specimen comes from a study of early T cells in non-severe SARS-CoV-2 infection. The wider study: Whole-blood bulk RNA, unsorted, was sequenced, and chains were unpaired.

Unique molecular identifier tags were affixed to discrete cDNA molecules. Each CDR3 protein gets one entry after TCRdb re-called the 5' RACE reads with MiXCR. The top ten hold 2.5% to 3.5% of the sample, which has some 55,000 distinct CDR3 sequences, over 10% seen once. Study observations and caveats: Reliance on VDJdb matching favored anti-spike CD8 responses; private and CD4 specificities were missed.

Germline assignment: CDR1 MDHEN and CDR2 SYDVKM. V was pared by 2 bases and J by 2 bases, with 9 bases between. The CDR3 runs 14 residues. The sequencing sample was made of whole blood. The receptor comes from an adult who was a healthcare worker with PCR-confirmed SARS-CoV-2 infection or an uninfected control (not recorded which). The V call is TRBV28, the J call TRBJ1-1; D gene ambiguous. The DNA for the CDR3 is TGTGCCAGCAGTTTAGAGGTTAGAAACACTGAAGCTTTCTTT. This codes for CASSLEVRNTEAFF.